Shown below are 22 T cell receptor beta chains from a single sample sequenced in a study of blood T cell repertoires in COVID-19. Here immunoSEQ multiplex PCR was the method, and the copy in TCRdb shows in-frame clones only, minus some. Of some 180,000 clones in the sample, 88% were seen once. Sequenced: peripheral blood. These receptor sequences come from a man aged 50-59 years with COVID-19, enrolled during active disease.

This chain links TRBV4-3 with TRBJ2-5, with a possible D match to TRBD2 (6 bases). Trimming pared 2 bases from V and 5 bases from J, leaving 9 bases between. Germline CDR1 reads LGHNA; CDR2 reads YSLEER. This CDR3 has 13 amino acids. The CDR3 protein is CASSQNRGETQYF. The CDR3, as DNA: TGCGCCAGCAGCCAAAATCGGGGGGAGACCCAGTACTTC.

V is TRBV28 and J is TRBJ1-2, with D perhaps TRBD1 (6 bases). Trimming removed 4 bases from V and 4 bases from J, with 16 bases in between. Germline V lookup: CDR1 MDHEN, CDR2 SYDVKM. The CDR3 runs to 15 residues. The CDR3 region is CASSSPVGATYGYTF. The CDR3 nucleotides are TGTGCCAGCAGTTCCCCTGTGGGGGCAACCTATGGCTACACCTTC.

The chain links TRBV28 to TRBJ1-1; 10 bases fit TRBD1. Germline loops: CDR1 MDHEN, CDR2 SYDVKM. V lost 6 bases to trimming and J lost 3 bases; unmatched junction nucleotides: 4. There are 14 residues in the CDR3. Here the CDR3 DNA reads TGTGCCAGCAGATCCGGGACAGGGGACACTGAAGCTTTCTTT. Translating it yields CASRSGTGDTEAFF.

The rearrangement joins TRBV28 to TRBJ1-1, with D unresolved. V was clipped by 8 bases and J by 2 bases, with 12 bases between them. Germline V gives CDR1 MDHEN, CDR2 SYDVKM. This CDR3 has 13 residues. The CDR3: CASHPPYNTEAFF. The CDR3 coding sequence is TGTGCCAGCCATCCGCCCTATAACACTGAAGCTTTCTTT. Complete variable domain (other parts from reference TRBV28 and TRBJ1-1): DVKVTQSSRYLVKRTGEKVFLECVQDMDHENMFWYRQDPGLGLRLIYFSYDVKMKEKGDIPEGYSVSREKKERFSLILESASTNQTSMYLCASHPPYNTEAFFGQGTRLTVV.

The chain has TRBV10-3 and TRBJ2-2; D uncertain. CDR1 is ENHRY, CDR2 SYGVKD, per germline. V dropped 2 bases and J dropped 1 base, with 8 bases sitting between them. The CDR3 runs to 15 residues. CDR3 loop: CAISERQENTGELFF. The CDR3 DNA reads as TGTGCCATCAGTGAGCGGCAGGAGAACACCGGGGAGCTGTTTTTT.

The chain has TRBV5-1 and TRBJ1-1; a possible D gene is TRBD1 (6 bases). The V end lost 1 base, the J end lost 1 base, and 8 bases lay between the germline ends. The length of the CDR3 is 14 residues. CDR1 and CDR2 from the germline V gene are SGHRS and YFSETQ. DNA for the CDR3: TGCGCCAGCAGCTTGTCAGGGGAGAACACTGAAGCTTTCTTT. This gives the protein CASSLSGENTEAFF.

The V call is TRBV29-1, the J call TRBJ1-3; weak D call: TRBD1 (5 bases). Germline assignment: CDR1 SQVTM and CDR2 ANQGSEA. The ends were cut back, 3 bases at V and 0 bases at J, with 9 bases in the middle. The CDR3 runs 14 residues. The DNA for the CDR3 is TGCAGCGTTGATCGACAGAGCTCTGGAAACACCATATATTTT. It is translated as CSVDRQSSGNTIYF.

The chain carries TRBV4-1 and TRBJ2-2; unclear D gene. V gave up 1 base and J gave up 6 bases, with 3 bases separating them. The CDR3 totals 12 residues. Germline V gene sequence: CDR1 MGHRA, CDR2 YSYEKL. CDR3 DNA sequence: TGCGCCAGCAGCCAAGTAGCCGGGGAGCTGTTTTTT. Protein sequence: CASSQVAGELFF.

The CDR3 is CASSSDRRAYEQYF. Here the CDR3 DNA reads TGTGCCAGCAGCTCGGACAGGAGGGCGTACGAGCAGTACTTC. The chain joins TRBV5-6 to TRBJ2-7, with D tentatively TRBD1 (7 bases). The CDR3 consists of 14 residues. V dropped 3 bases and J dropped 4 bases, with 14 bases sitting between them. Per the germline V gene, CDR1 is SGHDT and CDR2 is YYEEEE.

This chain uses TRBV5-6 with TRBJ2-1, with 8 bases lining up with TRBD1. CDR1 is SGHDT, CDR2 YYEEEE, per germline. Germline trimming cut 4 bases from V and 7 bases from J; bases unmatched to any gene: 13. The CDR3 is made up of 16 amino acids. The CDR3 nucleotides are TGTGCCAGCAGCCGCACAACCGGGACAGGCCTTAATGAGCAGTTCTTC. Protein product: CASSRTTGTGLNEQFF.

The CDR3 bases are TGTGCCAGCAGCCAAGATCGGGAGACCCAGTACTTC. Protein sequence: CASSQDRETQYF. This chain joins TRBV3-1 (or the pseudogene TRBV3-2) and TRBJ2-5; D gene unclear. The CDR3 length is 12 residues. V was trimmed by 0 bases and J by 5 bases, leaving 4 bases between them. Germline V gives CDR1 LGHDT, CDR2 YNNKEL (reference sequence).

This clone was detected only once. This rearrangement joins TRBV10-3 to TRBJ2-4; 7 nucleotides line up with TRBD1. Germline loops: CDR1 ENHRY, CDR2 SYGVKD. V lost 0 bases to trimming and J lost 11 bases; unmatched junction nucleotides: 10. This CDR3 comprises 15 residues. The CDR3 sequence is CAISESKGALVLQYF. DNA of the CDR3: TGTGCCATCAGTGAGTCCAAGGGGGCGTTGGTCCTTCAGTACTTC.

This chain links TRBV5-6 with TRBJ1-4; a weak D match, TRBD1 (5 bases). Trimming removed 4 bases at V and 4 bases at J, with 11 bases between. CDR1 and CDR2 (germline): SGHDT, YYEEEE. The CDR3 totals 14 residues. In nucleotides, the CDR3 is TGTGCCAGCAGCCTACAGGTGATTAATGAAAAACTGTTTTTT. Amino acid sequence: CASSLQVINEKLFF.

The J gene is TRBJ2-1, the V gene TRBV9, with 14 bases aligning to TRBD2. This CDR3 is built from 17 residues. V shed 4 bases, J shed 7 bases, and the junction held 10 bases outside the gene matches. The germline V gene encodes CDR1 SGDLS and CDR2 YYNGEE. CDR3 amino acids: CASSPPGLAGVGNEQFF. As DNA, the CDR3 is TGTGCCAGCAGCCCGCCGGGACTAGCGGGAGTTGGGAATGAGCAGTTCTTC.

The chain joins TRBV4-1 to TRBJ2-7; D not certain. V was clipped by 1 base and J by 1 base, with 11 bases between them. CDR3 length: 15 residues. Germline CDR1 reads MGHRA; CDR2 reads YSYEKL. DNA of the CDR3: TGCGCCAGCAGCCAAGCAGCGTTATATTCCTACGAGCAGTACTTC. Its protein is CASSQAALYSYEQYF.

This clone was recorded a few times. The gene calls are TRBV5-1 and TRBJ2-1, with TRBD2 identical over 10 bases. Germline CDR1 reads SGHRS; CDR2 reads YFSETQ. This CDR3 has 15 residues. With V trimmed by 0 bases and J by 10 bases, 7 bases remained unmatched. This CDR3 reads CASSLDPSGLAEQFF. CDR3 DNA: TGCGCCAGCAGCTTGGACCCCTCGGGACTAGCGGAGCAGTTCTTC.

The V and J genes are TRBV6-2 or TRBV6-3 and TRBJ2-2, with 7 bases matching TRBD2. The CDR3 covers 15 residues. Germline V gives CDR1 MNHEY, CDR2 SVGEGT. V gave up 2 bases and J gave up 7 bases; unmatched junction bases: 7. The DNA for the CDR3 is TGTGCCAGCAGTTACCGCCGGGGAGGGGACGGGGAGCTGTTTTTT. Its protein product is CASSYRRGGDGELFF.

In its sample, this clone was seen once. The V and J genes are TRBV7-6 and TRBJ2-7; D remains ambiguous. Germline values: CDR1 SGHVS, CDR2 FNYEAQ. V was trimmed by 5 bases and J by 5 bases, leaving 16 bases between them. This CDR3 is built from 14 residues. This chain's CDR3 is CASSELMIPHEQYF. CDR3 coding DNA: TGTGCCAGCAGCGAACTGATGATACCCCACGAGCAGTACTTC.

J is TRBJ2-5 and V is TRBV2, with 7 bases matching TRBD2. CDR3 length: 15 residues. The V segment lost 2 bases and the J segment 6 bases; nucleotides outside the gene matches: 9. From germline, CDR1 is SNHLY and CDR2 FYNNEI. This CDR3 is CASSELAGEAKTQYF. As DNA, the CDR3 is TGTGCCAGCAGTGAACTGGCGGGAGAGGCGAAGACCCAGTACTTC.

In this sample, this clone turned up a few times. This chain's CDR3 is CASSLQGYGNTEAFF. The DNA for the CDR3 is TGTGCCAGCAGTTTACAGGGGTATGGGAACACTGAAGCTTTCTTT. The chain employs TRBV27 and TRBJ1-1, with D tentatively TRBD1 (6 bases). The CDR3 is made up of 15 amino acids. Germline V gene lookup returns CDR1 MNHEY and CDR2 SMNVEV (reference sequence). With 2 bases removed from V and 1 base from J, the gap between germline ends came to 11 bases.

This sequence joins TRBV7-8 and TRBJ1-5; weak D call: TRBD1 (6 bases). Germline loops: CDR1 SGHVS, CDR2 FQNEAQ. Trimming pared 5 bases from V and 5 bases from J, leaving 16 bases between. The CDR3 spans 15 residues. CDR3 region: CASSRREGVDQPQHF. DNA of the CDR3: TGTGCCAGCAGCCGGAGAGAGGGGGTGGATCAGCCCCAGCATTTT.

J is TRBJ2-5 and V is TRBV7-9; 8 bases align to TRBD2. The V gene end was trimmed by 5 bases and the J gene end by 2 bases; junction bases not matched to a gene: 7. In germline, CDR1 is SEHNR, CDR2 FQNEAQ (reference sequence). CDR3 size: 15 residues. The CDR3 nucleotides are TGTGCCAGCAGCCCCGATAGCGGGATACAAGAGACCCAGTACTTC. Its translation: CASSPDSGIQETQYF.